The sequence of this TCR beta chain was determined in a study of regulatory dendritic cells for organ transplantation (dated by TCRdb to 2015 to 2018). About the investigation overall: Monocytes were cultured with vitamin D3 on days 0 and 4 and with IL-10 on day 4 to generate regulatory dendritic cells. The TCRbeta repertoires of sorted naive and memory CD4+ and CD8+ T cells were sequenced before and after allostimulation with regulatory or mature dendritic cells. On day 6, LPS was added to the DC cultures to test how the DCs responded to a strong maturation-inducing agent.

Trimming costs V 6 bases and J 0 bases, and their ends lie 12 bases apart. From its cysteine to its phenylalanine, the CDR3 spans 15 amino acids. Only the CDR3 DNA is retained, 45 bases long and in frame from the first base. The germline V gene provides CDR1 MNHEY and CDR2 SVGAGI. Sorted T cell subsets were CFSE-labeled and co-cultured for roughly five days with allogeneic regulatory or mature dendritic cells at a 1:10 DC:T ratio. FACS was used to sort naive T cells as CD45RA+ cells and memory T cells as CD45RO+ CD4+ or CD8+ cells. A couple of healthy control subjects provided the T cells used for TCR sequencing. The Qiagen DNeasy Blood & Tissue Kit was used to extract genomic DNA. General findings and caveats noted by the study authors: Repertoires were highly diverse in naive CD4+ and CD8+ T cells, less diverse in memory cells, and most oligoclonal in memory CD8+ cells. Allostimulation expanded memory CD8+ clones in both subjects, but regulatory dendritic cells appeared to induce more limited expansion than mature dendritic cells. Only a couple of subjects were sequenced, and the authors noted considerable between-individual heterogeneity in the alloreactive memory CD8+ T cell pool. Of the resting subsets, the one holding the most alloreactive TCR clonotypes was memory CD8+ T cells.

In regard to this clone: The antigen it recognizes is unknown. No much larger clonotype is one base removed from it; base qualities were not supplied.

The TCRbeta CDR3 regions were amplified in a multiplexed two-step PCR with Vbeta-specific forward primers and Jbeta-specific reverse primers. The TCRbeta libraries were sequenced on an Illumina instrument via the immunoSEQ service. Under the source paper's analysis protocol: V, D and J genes were assigned using IMGT annotation, and counts were corrected for multiplex PCR bias using synthetic CDR3 analogues. In the immunoSEQ Analyzer, repertoire clonality was calculated as one minus the normalized Shannon entropy. Clonal expansion was defined using Fisher's exact test with Benjamini-Hochberg false discovery rate control and a two-tailed threshold of P<0.01. The table was pulled from immuneACCESS by TCRdb, which kept in-frame rearrangements only. Such tables lose some clones; where checked, under half of the loss comes from unresolved V genes, and the rest has no known cause. V and J calls and clone size are given by that table; D and trimming were obtained from the DNA. For this sample the table gives about 10,000 clones, of which around three fifths were detected only once. The top ten hold around 0.55% of the sample.

The sequencing input was naive CD4+ T cells from blood cultured with dendritic cells. Sample cell subset or site, as interpreted from the label and publication: CD45RA+ naive T cells. The sequence came from a human donor in good health. The rearrangement combines TRBV6-5 with TRBJ2-1; TRBD1 might be the D gene, on 5 matching bases. The DNA sequence is as follows: TGTGCCAGCAGCCGGTACAGGTCCTCCTACAATGAGCAGTTCTTC. It codes for CASSRYRSSYNEQFF.